Below, 31 T cell receptor beta chains from the same sample are listed, as sequenced in a study of blood T cell repertoires in COVID-19. Only in-frame clones appear in the TCRdb table, and some are missing; sequencing was by immunoSEQ multiplex PCR. The profile shows approximately 100,000 clones, around 83% of them singletons. The specimen was peripheral blood. These receptors were obtained from a human donor in a cohort sampled during active COVID-19.

This chain uses TRBV20-1 with TRBJ2-7; 7 bases line up with TRBD1. This CDR3 comprises 13 residues. Germline V gene lookup returns CDR1 DFQATT and CDR2 SNEGSKA (reference sequence). V trimming: 3 bases; J trimming: 2 bases; junction bases outside the gene matches: 4. The CDR3 region has the DNA TGCAGTGCTAGTGGGCAGGGGGCCTACGAGCAGTACTTC. It translates to CSASGQGAYEQYF.

This clone was counted between two and nine times. V usage is TRBV4-2 and J usage is TRBJ1-3; 7 bases are shared with TRBD1. V was pared by 1 base and J by 10 bases, with 4 bases of the junction left unmatched. The CDR3 totals 13 residues. CDR1 and CDR2 from the germline V gene are LGHNA and YNFKEQ. The CDR3 region is CASSQGQGGTIYF. The CDR3 nucleotides read TGTGCCAGCAGCCAAGGACAGGGCGGTACCATATATTTT.

This clone has just a few counts. The chain combines TRBV10-3 with TRBJ2-1; 13 positions agree with TRBD2. The CDR3 contains 13 residues. Per the germline V gene, CDR1 is ENHRY and CDR2 is SYGVKD. V was pared by 9 bases and J by 9 bases, with 5 bases of the junction left unmatched. Here the CDR3 reads CAIRTSGSPEQFF. Here the CDR3 DNA reads TGTGCCATTCGGACTAGCGGGAGCCCTGAGCAGTTCTTC.

The V call is TRBV19, the J call TRBJ1-3; D is ambiguous. This CDR3 comprises 14 residues. The germline V gene encodes CDR1 LNHDA and CDR2 SQIVND (reference sequence). The V and J ends lost 7 bases and 2 bases respectively, with 12 bases between them. In DNA, the CDR3 is TGTGCCAGTAAGAGAGAGTTCGCTGGAAACACCATATATTTT. Protein sequence: CASKREFAGNTIYF.

This clone showed up just once. The gene calls are TRBV14 and TRBJ2-7; TRBD2 matches at 8 bases. CDR3 length: 18 residues. CDR1 and CDR2 (germline): SGHDN, FVKESK. V dropped 3 bases and J dropped 4; count of bases not matched to a gene: 17. CDR3 in DNA: TGTGCCAGCAGCCACCTATCCGGGGGGATAGCGGGAAGGTACGAGCAGTACTTC. It encodes CASSHLSGGIAGRYEQYF.

The CDR3: CASSPRQGPNTEAFF. CDR3 bases: TGTGCCAGCTCACCGCGACAGGGCCCGAACACTGAAGCTTTCTTT. This sequence joins TRBV18 and TRBJ1-1, with 7 bases aligning to TRBD1. Germline assignment: CDR1 KGHSH and CDR2 LQKENI. Trimming took 3 bases from V and 1 from J; bases not matched to a gene: 5. The CDR3 length is 15 residues.

In this sample, this clone turned up once. The V and J genes are TRBV6-2 or TRBV6-3 and TRBJ2-7, with D perhaps TRBD2 (5 bases). Per germline, CDR1 MNHEY and CDR2 SVGEGT. V was clipped by 5 bases and J by 6 bases, with 8 bases between them. The CDR3 has 11 amino acids. The CDR3 DNA reads TGTGCCAGCAGTCGAGCGGTCGAGCAGTACTTC. Its translation: CASSRAVEQYF.

This rearrangement joins TRBV5-1 to TRBJ2-7, with 8 bases identical to TRBD2. Trimming took 6 bases from V and 2 from J; bases not matched to a gene: 4. CDR3 length equals 13 residues. Germline V gene data show CDR1 as SGHRS and CDR2 as YFSETQ. In DNA form, the CDR3 reads TGCGCCAGCAACCGGGGGGGAACCTACGAGCAGTACTTC. Translation gives CASNRGGTYEQYF.

J is TRBJ1-2 and V is TRBV6-5, with TRBD1 matching over 10 bases. Germline V gives CDR1 MNHEY, CDR2 SVGAGI. V shed 6 bases, J shed 6 bases, and the junction held 1 base outside the gene matches. The CDR3 is 12 residues long. DNA for the CDR3: TGTGCCAGCAGGGGACAGGGGAATGGCTACACCTTC. This gives the protein CASRGQGNGYTF.

The V gene is TRBV18, the J gene TRBJ2-1, with a weak D call TRBD2 (6 bases). CDR3 length equals 17 residues. Trimming took off 5 bases at V and 1 base at J, with 18 bases between the two ends. Germline V gives CDR1 KGHSH, CDR2 LQKENI. CDR3 in amino acids: CASSENSGFQSYNEQFF. CDR3 sequence (DNA): TGTGCCAGCTCAGAAAACAGCGGGTTCCAGTCCTACAATGAGCAGTTCTTC.

The chain recombines TRBV18 with TRBJ1-2; 7 positions agree with TRBD1. The ends lost 4 bases at V and 0 bases at J; junction bases unmatched: 5. The germline gives CDR1 KGHSH, CDR2 LQKENI. The CDR3 extends over 15 amino acids. The CDR3 spells CASSLTGDANYGYTF. In DNA, the CDR3 is TGTGCCAGCTCACTCACAGGGGACGCTAACTATGGCTACACCTTC.

CDR3 protein: CSGDSSYEQYF. The CDR3 DNA follows: TGCAGTGGGGACTCCTCCTACGAGCAGTACTTC. The chain employs TRBV20-1 and TRBJ2-7, with a weak D call TRBD2 (6 bases). Trimming removed 7 bases from V and 0 bases from J, with 7 bases in between. CDR1 DFQATT and CDR2 SNEGSKA come from the germline V gene (reference sequence). The CDR3 spans 11 residues.

This chain links TRBV13 with TRBJ2-2, with 9 bases fitting TRBD1. The J segment lost 0 bases and the V segment lost 2 bases, leaving 4 bases of the junction unmatched. Germline V gives CDR1 PRHDT, CDR2 FYEKMQ (reference sequence). This CDR3 comprises 17 residues. DNA for the CDR3: TGTGCCAGCAGCTTATGGACAGGGGACCCGAACACCGGGGAGCTGTTTTTT. Translation: CASSLWTGDPNTGELFF.

V is TRBV3-1 (or the pseudogene TRBV3-2) and J is TRBJ1-4; no firm D call. Trimming took 4 bases from V and 8 from J, leaving 14 bases between them. Germline CDR1 and CDR2: LGHDT and YNNKEL (reference sequence). The CDR3 sequence is 14 residues long. The CDR3 reads CASSPPRTEEKLFF. In nucleotides, the CDR3 is TGTGCCAGCAGCCCCCCTCGAACAGAGGAAAAACTGTTTTTT.

This clone was picked up a small number of times. J is TRBJ1-1 and V is TRBV30; 9 nucleotides match TRBD1. CDR3 length equals 12 residues. V gave up 3 bases and J gave up 8 bases; unmatched junction bases: 4. The germline gives CDR1 GTSNPN, CDR2 SVGIG (reference sequence). CDR3 nucleotide sequence: TGTGCCTGGAGCGGGACAGGGTCAGAAGCTTTCTTT. Residues: CAWSGTGSEAFF.

V usage is TRBV2 and J usage is TRBJ2-7; D gene uncertain. Germline V lookup: CDR1 SNHLY, CDR2 FYNNEI. The CDR3 runs 11 residues. The V end was cut by 2 bases, the J end by 4 bases, with 3 bases between. The CDR3 bases are TGTGCCAGCAGTGAACTGTACGAGCAGTACTTC. As protein: CASSELYEQYF.

The V call is TRBV3-1 (or the pseudogene TRBV3-2), the J call TRBJ2-4; tentative D call: TRBD2 (7 bases). Germline CDR1 reads LGHDT; CDR2 reads YNNKEL (reference sequence). The CDR3 extends over 18 amino acids. Trimming removed 4 bases at V and 8 bases at J, with 27 bases between. The CDR3 DNA reads as TGTGCCAGCAGCCCAAGGTGGGGGGGCCTAGGATCAGTACACATTCAGTACTTC. Encoded protein: CASSPRWGGLGSVHIQYF.

The chain recombines TRBV6-5 with TRBJ1-2; TRBD1 aligns across 8 bases. Germline V lookup: CDR1 MNHEY, CDR2 SVGAGI. This CDR3 spans 12 amino acids. J was trimmed by 12 bases and V by 8 bases; bases with no gene match: 11. CDR3 DNA sequence: TGTGCCAGCGGCCAGGGGGCACGAGACCACACCTTC. This sequence encodes CASGQGARDHTF.

In its sample, this clone was seen once. The chain recombines TRBV2 with TRBJ1-1; D uncertain. The germline CDR1 and CDR2 sequences are SNHLY and FYNNEI. V shed 3 bases and J shed 10 bases, with 15 bases lying between them. The length of the CDR3 is 13 residues. CDR3: CASSEALRGRAFF. The DNA of the CDR3 is TGTGCCAGCAGTGAGGCTCTCCGAGGGAGAGCTTTCTTT.

A note on this clone: The sample contains more than one DNA sequence encoding this CDR3. V usage is TRBV7-6 and J usage is TRBJ2-3; 11 nucleotides match TRBD2. V lost 1 base to trimming and J lost 0 bases; unmatched junction nucleotides: 3. There are 17 residues in the CDR3. Germline-derived CDR1 and CDR2 are SGHVS and FNYEAQ. CDR3 sequence: CASSLVPSGGSTDTQYF. In nucleotides, the CDR3 is TGTGCCAGCAGCTTAGTACCTAGCGGGGGGAGCACAGATACGCAGTATTTT.

This chain connects TRBV5-1 to TRBJ1-2, with 12 bases lining up with TRBD1. The CDR3 is 17 amino acids. In germline, CDR1 is SGHRS, CDR2 YFSETQ. Trimming at V came to 4 bases and at J to 7 bases, leaving 14 bases not matched to a gene. For the CDR3, the DNA is TGCGCCAGCAGCGCTTCCGGGACAGGGGGCGCTTTTACTGGCTACACCTTC. Translated, it gives CASSASGTGGAFTGYTF.

The chain joins TRBV19 to TRBJ2-5; a weak D match, TRBD1 (7 bases). The CDR3 contains 14 residues. Germline CDR1 and CDR2: LNHDA and SQIVND (reference sequence). V lost 6 bases and J 3 bases, leaving 14 bases between the germline ends. The CDR3 region has the DNA TGTGCCAGTAGCGCGGGACAGTTGAAAGAGACCCAGTACTTC. Amino acids: CASSAGQLKETQYF.

V is TRBV3-1 (or the pseudogene TRBV3-2) and J is TRBJ2-5, with 9 bases identical to TRBD2. Germline CDR1 and CDR2: LGHDT and YNNKEL (reference sequence). Unmatched junction bases numbered 11, after V lost 1 base and J lost 5 bases. There are 17 residues in the CDR3. DNA for the CDR3: TGTGCCAGCAGCCAAGTTCTAAGGACGGCGGGAGGGGAGACCCAGTACTTC. It codes for CASSQVLRTAGGETQYF.

This chain joins TRBV12-3 or TRBV12-4 and TRBJ2-3; D gene uncertain. The CDR3 is 11 residues long. Trimming pared 6 bases from V and 6 bases from J, leaving 7 bases between. CDR3 sequence reads: CASSPRDTQYF. In DNA, the CDR3 is TGTGCCAGCAGCCCCCGGGATACGCAGTATTTT.

The gene calls are TRBV12-3 or TRBV12-4 and TRBJ2-7, with 8 bases lining up with TRBD1. V lost 2 bases and J lost 12; bases outside the gene matches: 6. This CDR3 contains 12 residues. CDR3 loop: CASSLQGAGVYF. The CDR3 nucleotides are TGTGCCAGCAGTTTACAGGGGGCTGGAGTGTACTTC.

The chain joins TRBV30 to TRBJ2-3, with D possibly matching TRBD2 (5 bases). V lost 8 bases, J lost 2 bases, and 14 bases lay in between. The CDR3 has 13 amino acids. CDR1 and CDR2 from the germline V gene are GTSNPN and SVGIG (reference sequence). The CDR3 nucleotides read TGTGCCCTTGAAGGACTTTACACAGATACGCAGTATTTT. Its protein is CALEGLYTDTQYF. Looking up the rest from reference TRBV30 and TRBJ2-3 gives the full variable domain: SQTIHQWPATLVQPVGSPLSLECTVEGTSNPNLYWYRQAAGRGLQLLFYSVGIGQISSEVPQNLSASRPQDRQFILSSKKLLLSDSGFYLCALEGLYTDTQYFGPGTRLTVL.

This clone showed up just once. The chain employs TRBV5-1 and TRBJ2-7; D may be TRBD2 (7 bases). Trimming left V 1 base short and J 4 bases short, with 27 bases between. The CDR3 has 19 amino acids. Per the germline V gene, CDR1 is SGHRS and CDR2 is YFSETQ. Here the CDR3 reads CASSLRGGSTSPGGYEQYF. The CDR3 nucleotides read TGCGCCAGCAGCTTGAGGGGGGGTTCGACTAGCCCTGGAGGGTACGAGCAGTACTTC.

The chain is built from TRBV27 and TRBJ1-6; TRBD1 is a possible D gene (6 bases). The length of the CDR3 is 15 residues. V was shortened by 1 base and J by 9 bases, with 13 bases between the two germline ends. The V gene's germline CDR1 is MNHEY and CDR2 SMNVEV (reference sequence). CDR3 loop: CASSLYRVEASPLHF. The CDR3 DNA reads TGTGCCAGCAGTTTATACAGGGTTGAGGCTTCACCCCTCCACTTT.

V is TRBV7-2 and J is TRBJ2-5; 13 bases align to TRBD2. The CDR3 is 15 amino acids. Germline V CDR1 and CDR2: SGHTA, FQGNSA. V was pared by 5 bases and J by 5 bases, with 5 bases of the junction left unmatched. Here the CDR3 DNA reads TGTGCCAGCAGCCCTGGACTAGCGGGGGTGGAGACCCAGTACTTC. This translates into CASSPGLAGVETQYF.

The rearrangement uses TRBV2 and TRBJ2-4, with TRBD2 matching over 12 bases. The CDR3 extends over 15 amino acids. Germline assignment: CDR1 SNHLY and CDR2 FYNNEI. Germline trimming cut 10 bases from V and 8 bases from J; bases unmatched to any gene: 12. The CDR3 sequence is CATSRLAGVVDIQYF. The CDR3, as DNA: TGTGCCACCTCGAGACTAGCGGGAGTCGTAGACATTCAGTACTTC.

The V call is TRBV15, the J call TRBJ1-4; no reliable D call. This CDR3 has 14 residues. Trimming cost V 1 base and J 7 bases, with 10 bases left between them. In germline, CDR1 is LNHNV, CDR2 YYDKDF (reference sequence). The CDR3 nucleotides read TGTGCCACCAGCAGAGGGGAGGGCGGTGAAAAACTGTTTTTT. This sequence encodes CATSRGEGGEKLFF.